This T cell receptor (beta chain) was recorded in a study of graft-versus-host responses after intestinal transplantation. Turning to this clone: Its antigen is currently unknown.

Trimming shortened V by 0 bases and J by 1 base, and 12 bases separated the two germline ends. Germline V gene sequence: CDR1 MNHEY, CDR2 SVGAGI. The CDR3 is 16 residues long. Data came from immunoSEQ multiplex PCR; TCRdb stores just in-frame clones and leaves some out. The sample holds 90,000 to 130,000 clones, 90% to 95% seen once. The rearrangement uses TRBV6-5 and TRBJ1-1, with no clear D. The sequencing used unstimulated CD8+ T cells sorted from spleen or lymph node cells, collected before transplant. The sequence was obtained from a human donor who was the organ donor for an intestinal transplant. CDR3 nucleotide sequence: TGTGCCAGCAGTTACTCTACCGGACGGGCGAACACTGAAGCTTTCTTT. Translating gives CASSYSTGRANTEAFF.